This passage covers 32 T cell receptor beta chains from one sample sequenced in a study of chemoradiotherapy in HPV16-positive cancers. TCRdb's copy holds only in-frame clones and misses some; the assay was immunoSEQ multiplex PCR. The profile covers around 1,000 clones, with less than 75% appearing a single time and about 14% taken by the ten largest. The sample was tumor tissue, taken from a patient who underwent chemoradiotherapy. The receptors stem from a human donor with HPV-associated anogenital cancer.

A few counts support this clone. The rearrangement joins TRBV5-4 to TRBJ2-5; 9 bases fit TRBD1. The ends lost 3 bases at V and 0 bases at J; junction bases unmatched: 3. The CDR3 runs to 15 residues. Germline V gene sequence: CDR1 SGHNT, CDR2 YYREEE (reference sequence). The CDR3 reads CASSSGTGYQETQYF. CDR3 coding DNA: TGTGCCAGCAGCTCCGGGACAGGGTACCAAGAGACCCAGTACTTC.

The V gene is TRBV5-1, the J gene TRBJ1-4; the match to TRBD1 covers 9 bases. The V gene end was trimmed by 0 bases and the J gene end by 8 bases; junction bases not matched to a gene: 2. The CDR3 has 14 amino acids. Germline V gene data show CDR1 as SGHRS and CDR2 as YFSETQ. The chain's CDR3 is CASSLGQGGEKLFF. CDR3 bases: TGCGCCAGCAGCTTGGGACAGGGGGGCGAAAAACTGTTTTTT.

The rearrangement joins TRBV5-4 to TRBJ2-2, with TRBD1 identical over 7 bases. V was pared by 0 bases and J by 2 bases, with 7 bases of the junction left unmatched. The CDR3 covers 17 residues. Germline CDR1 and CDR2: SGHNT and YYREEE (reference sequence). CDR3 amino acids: CASSLGSGGYNTGELFF. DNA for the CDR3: TGTGCCAGCAGCTTGGGTTCAGGGGGATATAACACCGGGGAGCTGTTTTTT.

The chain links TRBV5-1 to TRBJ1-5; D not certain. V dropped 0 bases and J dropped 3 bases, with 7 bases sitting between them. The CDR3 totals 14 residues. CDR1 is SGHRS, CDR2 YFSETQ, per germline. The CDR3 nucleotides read TGCGCCAGCAGCTTGGAGGGTTACAATCAGCCCCAGCATTTT. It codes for CASSLEGYNQPQHF.

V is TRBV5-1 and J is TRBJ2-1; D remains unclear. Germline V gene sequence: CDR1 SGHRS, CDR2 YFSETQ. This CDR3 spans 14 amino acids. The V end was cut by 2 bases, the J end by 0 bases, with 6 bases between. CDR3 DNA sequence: TGCGCCAGCAGCTTAGTGGACTCCTACAATGAGCAGTTCTTC. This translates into CASSLVDSYNEQFF.

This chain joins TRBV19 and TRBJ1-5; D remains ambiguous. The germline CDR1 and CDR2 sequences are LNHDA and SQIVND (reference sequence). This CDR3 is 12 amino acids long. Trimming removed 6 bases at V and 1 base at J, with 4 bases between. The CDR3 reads CASRYSNQPQHF. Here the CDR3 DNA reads TGTGCCAGTAGATACAGCAATCAGCCCCAGCATTTT.

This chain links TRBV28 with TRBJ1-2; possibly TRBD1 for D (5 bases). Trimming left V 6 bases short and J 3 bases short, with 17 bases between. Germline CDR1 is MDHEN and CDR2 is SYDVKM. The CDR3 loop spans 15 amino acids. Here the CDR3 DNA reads TGTGCCAGCAGAGACGGGACTTTTGATTACTATGGCTACACCTTC. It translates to CASRDGTFDYYGYTF.

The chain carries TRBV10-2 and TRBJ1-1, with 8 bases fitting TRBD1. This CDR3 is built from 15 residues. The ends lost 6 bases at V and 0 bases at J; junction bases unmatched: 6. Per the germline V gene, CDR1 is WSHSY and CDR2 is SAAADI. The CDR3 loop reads CASRDRARMNTEAFF. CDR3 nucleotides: TGCGCCAGCAGGGACAGGGCCCGCATGAACACTGAAGCTTTCTTT.

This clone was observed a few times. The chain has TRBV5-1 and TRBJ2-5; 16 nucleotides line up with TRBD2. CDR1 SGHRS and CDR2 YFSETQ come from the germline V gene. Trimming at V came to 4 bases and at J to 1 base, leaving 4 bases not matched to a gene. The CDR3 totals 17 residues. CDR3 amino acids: CASSQGLAGGIQETQYF. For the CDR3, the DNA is TGCGCCAGCAGCCAGGGACTAGCGGGGGGGATCCAAGAGACCCAGTACTTC.

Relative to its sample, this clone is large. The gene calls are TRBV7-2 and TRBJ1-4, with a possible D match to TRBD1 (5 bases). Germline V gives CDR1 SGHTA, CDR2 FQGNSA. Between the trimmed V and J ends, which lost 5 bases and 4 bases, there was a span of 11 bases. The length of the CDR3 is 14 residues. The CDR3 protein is CASSQGLYNEKLFF. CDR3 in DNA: TGTGCCAGCAGCCAGGGACTGTATAATGAAAAACTGTTTTTT.

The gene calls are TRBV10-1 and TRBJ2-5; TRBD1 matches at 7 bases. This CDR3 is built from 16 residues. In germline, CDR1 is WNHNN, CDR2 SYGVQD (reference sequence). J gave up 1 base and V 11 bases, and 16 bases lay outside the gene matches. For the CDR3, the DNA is TGCGCCGCCCGGAGGAAGCAGGGACAGTTCCAAGAGACCCAGTACTTC. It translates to CAARRKQGQFQETQYF.

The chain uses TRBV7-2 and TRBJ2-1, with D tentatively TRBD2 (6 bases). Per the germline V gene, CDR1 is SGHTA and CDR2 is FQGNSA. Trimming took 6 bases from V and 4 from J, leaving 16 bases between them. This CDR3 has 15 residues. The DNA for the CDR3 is TGTGCCAGCAGTCCCCTTGGGGGGATATACAATGAGCAGTTCTTC. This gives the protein CASSPLGGIYNEQFF.

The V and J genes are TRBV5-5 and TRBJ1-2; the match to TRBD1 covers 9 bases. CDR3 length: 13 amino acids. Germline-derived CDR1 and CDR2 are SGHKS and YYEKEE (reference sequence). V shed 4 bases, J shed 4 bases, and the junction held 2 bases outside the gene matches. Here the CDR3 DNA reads TGTGCCAGCAGCCCGGGACAGGGCTATGGCTACACCTTC. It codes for CASSPGQGYGYTF. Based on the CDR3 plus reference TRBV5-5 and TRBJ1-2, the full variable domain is DAGVTQSPTHLIKTRGQQVTLRCSPISGHKSVSWYQQVLGQGPQFIFQYYEKEERGRGNFPDRFSARQFPNYSSELNVNALLLGDSALYLCASSPGQGYGYTFGSGTRLTVV.

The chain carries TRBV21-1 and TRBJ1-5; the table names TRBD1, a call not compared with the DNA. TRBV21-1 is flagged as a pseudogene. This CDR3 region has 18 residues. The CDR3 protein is CASSKVYAVERSNQPQHF. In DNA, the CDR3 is TGTGCCAGCAGCAAAGTTTATGCAGTCGAACGTAGCAATCAGCCCCAGCATTTT.

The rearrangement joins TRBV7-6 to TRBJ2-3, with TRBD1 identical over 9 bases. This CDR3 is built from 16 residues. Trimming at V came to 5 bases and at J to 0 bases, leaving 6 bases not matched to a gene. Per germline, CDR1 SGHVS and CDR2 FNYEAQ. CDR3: CASSTGTGTSTDTQYF. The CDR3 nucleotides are TGTGCCAGCAGCACGGGGACAGGGACTAGCACAGATACGCAGTATTTT.

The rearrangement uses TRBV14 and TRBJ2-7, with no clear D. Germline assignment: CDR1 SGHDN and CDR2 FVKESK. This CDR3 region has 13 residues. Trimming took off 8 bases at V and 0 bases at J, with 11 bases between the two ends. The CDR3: CASQDLHSYEQYF. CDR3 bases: TGTGCCAGCCAAGACTTACACTCCTACGAGCAGTACTTC.

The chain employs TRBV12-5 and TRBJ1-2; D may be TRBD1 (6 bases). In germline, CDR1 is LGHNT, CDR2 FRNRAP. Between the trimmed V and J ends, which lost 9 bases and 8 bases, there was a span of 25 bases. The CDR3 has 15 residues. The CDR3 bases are TGTGCTAGCCTCGCCCGGCGGGACATTTGGTACGGCTACACCTTC. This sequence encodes CASLARRDIWYGYTF.

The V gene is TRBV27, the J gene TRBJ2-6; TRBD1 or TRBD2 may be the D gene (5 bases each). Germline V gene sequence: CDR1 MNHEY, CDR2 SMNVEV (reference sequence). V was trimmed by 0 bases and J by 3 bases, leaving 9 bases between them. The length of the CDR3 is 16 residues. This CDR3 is CASSLSLGVGANVLTF. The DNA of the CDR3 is TGTGCCAGCAGTTTATCTCTGGGGGTTGGGGCCAACGTCCTGACTTTC.

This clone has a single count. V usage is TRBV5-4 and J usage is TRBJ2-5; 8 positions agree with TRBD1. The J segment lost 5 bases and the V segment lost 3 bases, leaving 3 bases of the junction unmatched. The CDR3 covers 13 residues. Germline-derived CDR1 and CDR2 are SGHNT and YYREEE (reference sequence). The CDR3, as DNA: TGTGCCAGCAGCTCTACAGGGGGGGAGACCCAGTACTTC. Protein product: CASSSTGGETQYF.

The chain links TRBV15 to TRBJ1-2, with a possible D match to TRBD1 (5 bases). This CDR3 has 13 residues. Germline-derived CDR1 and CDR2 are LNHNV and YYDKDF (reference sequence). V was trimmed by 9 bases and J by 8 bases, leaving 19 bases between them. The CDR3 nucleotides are TGTGCCACTAACGGCGGGACCCCCGGGGGCTACACCTTC. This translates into CATNGGTPGGYTF.

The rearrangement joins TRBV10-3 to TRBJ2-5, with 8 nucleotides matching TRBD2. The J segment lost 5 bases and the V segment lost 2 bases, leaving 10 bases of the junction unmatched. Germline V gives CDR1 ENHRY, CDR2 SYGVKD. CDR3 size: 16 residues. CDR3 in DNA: TGTGCCATCAGTGAGCCCCCTTTAGCGGGGTCGGAGACCCAGTACTTC. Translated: CAISEPPLAGSETQYF.

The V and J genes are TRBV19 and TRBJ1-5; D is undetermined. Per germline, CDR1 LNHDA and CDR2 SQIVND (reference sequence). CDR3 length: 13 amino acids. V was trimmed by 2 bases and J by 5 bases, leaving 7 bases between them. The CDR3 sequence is CASSIHRDQPQHF. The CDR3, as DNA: TGTGCCAGTAGTATACATCGAGATCAGCCCCAGCATTTT.

CDR3 in amino acids: CASSGRTEAFF. CDR3 bases: TGTGCCAGCTCTGGCCGCACTGAAGCTTTCTTT. The gene calls are TRBV5-4 and TRBJ1-1, with D unclear. V lost 7 bases and J 4 bases, leaving 8 bases between the germline ends. The CDR3 loop spans 11 amino acids. In germline, CDR1 is SGHNT, CDR2 YYREEE (reference sequence). Full variable domain (missing parts from reference TRBV5-4 and TRBJ1-1): ETGVTQSPTHLIKTRGQQVTLRCSSQSGHNTVSWYQQALGQGPQFIFQYYREEENGRGNFPPRFSGLQFPNYSSELNVNALELDDSALYLCASSGRTEAFFGQGTRLTVV.

The CDR3: CASSYDPKGAREAFF. CDR3 nucleotides: TGTGCCAGCAGTTACGATCCCAAGGGGGCTAGGGAAGCTTTCTTT. The genes are TRBV6-5 and TRBJ1-1, with 7 bases that match TRBD1. This CDR3 region has 15 residues. Trimming cost V 2 bases and J 8 bases; bases outside gene matches: 11. CDR1 MNHEY and CDR2 SVGAGI come from the germline V gene.

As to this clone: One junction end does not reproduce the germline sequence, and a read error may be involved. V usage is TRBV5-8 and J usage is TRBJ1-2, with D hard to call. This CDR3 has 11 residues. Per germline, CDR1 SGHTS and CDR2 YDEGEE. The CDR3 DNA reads TGTGCCAGCAGCTTGGATACAACCTCGGTCTTC. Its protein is CASSLDTTSVF.

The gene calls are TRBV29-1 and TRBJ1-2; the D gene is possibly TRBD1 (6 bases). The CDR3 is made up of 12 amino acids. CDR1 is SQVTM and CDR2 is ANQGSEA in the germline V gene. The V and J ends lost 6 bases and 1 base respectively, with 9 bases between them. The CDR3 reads CSVTGLNYGYTF. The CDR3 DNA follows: TGCAGCGTGACAGGTCTTAACTATGGCTACACCTTC. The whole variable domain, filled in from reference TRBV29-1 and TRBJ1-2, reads SAVISQKPSRDICQRGTSLTIQCQVDSQVTMMFWYRQQPGQSLTLIATANQGSEATYESGFVIDKFPISRPNLTFSTLTVSNMSPEDSSIYLCSVTGLNYGYTFGSGTRLTVV.

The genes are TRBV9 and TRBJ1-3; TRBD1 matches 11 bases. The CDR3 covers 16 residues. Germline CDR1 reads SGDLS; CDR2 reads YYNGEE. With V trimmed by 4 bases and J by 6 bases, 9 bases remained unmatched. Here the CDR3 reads CASSPMDRGRINTIYF. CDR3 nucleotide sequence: TGTGCCAGCAGCCCGATGGACAGGGGGCGCATAAACACCATATATTTT.

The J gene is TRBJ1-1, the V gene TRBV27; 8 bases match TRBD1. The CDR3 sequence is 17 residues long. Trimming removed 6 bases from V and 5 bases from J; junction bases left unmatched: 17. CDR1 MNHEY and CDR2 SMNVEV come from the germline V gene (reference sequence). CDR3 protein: CASSQLWQGAMGTEAFF. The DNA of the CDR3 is TGTGCCAGCAGCCAACTTTGGCAGGGGGCGATGGGAACTGAAGCTTTCTTT.

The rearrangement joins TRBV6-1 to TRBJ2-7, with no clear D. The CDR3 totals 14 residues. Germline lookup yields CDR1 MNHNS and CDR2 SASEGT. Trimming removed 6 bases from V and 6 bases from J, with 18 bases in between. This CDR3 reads CASSPLGTVLEQYF. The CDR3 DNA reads TGTGCCAGCAGCCCCTTAGGAACAGTCCTCGAGCAGTACTTC.

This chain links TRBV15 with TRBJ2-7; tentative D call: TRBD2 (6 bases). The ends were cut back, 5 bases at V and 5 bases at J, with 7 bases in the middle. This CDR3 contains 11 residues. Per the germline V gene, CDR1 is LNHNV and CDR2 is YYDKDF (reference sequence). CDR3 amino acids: CATSERDEQYF. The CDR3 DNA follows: TGTGCCACCAGCGAGCGGGACGAGCAGTACTTC.

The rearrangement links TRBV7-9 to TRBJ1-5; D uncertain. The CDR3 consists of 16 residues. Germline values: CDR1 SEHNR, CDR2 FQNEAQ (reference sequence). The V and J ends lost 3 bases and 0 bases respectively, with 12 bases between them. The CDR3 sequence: CASSLGEGSSNQPQHF. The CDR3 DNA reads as TGTGCCAGCAGCTTGGGCGAAGGGTCTAGCAATCAGCCCCAGCATTTT.

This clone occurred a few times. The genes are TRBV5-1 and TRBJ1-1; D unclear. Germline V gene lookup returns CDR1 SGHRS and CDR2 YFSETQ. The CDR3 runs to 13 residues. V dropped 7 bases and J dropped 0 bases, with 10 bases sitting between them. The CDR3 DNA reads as TGCGCCAGCCACTGGGAGCTGAACACTGAAGCTTTCTTT. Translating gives CASHWELNTEAFF.